Below, one TCR beta chain is given with its context. This entry belongs to a study of blood T cell repertoires in COVID-19. The CDR3 consists of 13 residues. CDR1 is SGHVS and CDR2 is FQNEAQ in the germline V gene. V lost 4 bases, J lost 15 bases, and 11 bases stayed unmatched. Libraries were prepared by immunoSEQ multiplex PCR; TCRdb keeps only in-frame clonotypes and omits some of them. The sample lists more than 6,500 clones, around 91% occurring once. The sequencing input was peripheral blood. The genes are TRBV7-8 and TRBJ2-3; 9 bases are shared with TRBD2. The sequence came from a man aged 80 or over with active COVID-19. CDR3 region: CASSSESSGRSYF. Written as DNA, the CDR3 is TGTGCCAGCAGCTCCGAGTCGAGCGGGAGGAGTTATTTT.